Presented here are 29 T cell receptor beta chains from one specimen sequenced in a study of radiation and T cells in renal cell carcinoma. Time point of the sample: blood 4 weeks post-SBRT, at nephrectomy. The treatment denotes: 15 Gy SBRT to primary tumor, nephrectomy 4 weeks later. Clones were read by immunoSEQ multiplex PCR, and TCRdb kept only the in-frame ones, dropping some. This sample has tens of thousands of clones, with 70% to 90% found just once. Source: blood, taken from a patient whose treatment included radiotherapy and nephrectomy. The receptors were gathered from a woman between 70 and 85 years old with renal cell carcinoma.

The V and J genes are TRBV9 and TRBJ1-3; D unresolved. From germline, CDR1 is SGDLS and CDR2 YYNGEE. Between the trimmed V and J ends, which lost 0 bases and 6 bases, there was a span of 10 bases. The CDR3 is made up of 14 amino acids. The CDR3 here is CASSVGSSLNTIYF. DNA of the CDR3: TGTGCCAGCAGCGTAGGTTCCAGTCTAAACACCATATATTTT.

The chain has TRBV6-6 and TRBJ1-3; maybe TRBD1 (6 bases). Trimming removed 4 bases from V and 3 bases from J, with 16 bases in between. CDR3 length equals 16 residues. The V gene's germline CDR1 is MNHNY and CDR2 SVGAGI (reference sequence). The DNA of the CDR3 is TGTGCCAGCAGTTTACTACAGGGTGCAGGTGGAAACACCATATATTTT. It encodes CASSLLQGAGGNTIYF.

The CDR3 reads CASSDLKGNGSPLHF. For the CDR3, the DNA is TGTGCCAGCAGTGACCTCAAGGGAAATGGGTCACCCCTCCACTTT. The V gene is TRBV25-1, the J gene TRBJ1-6; D is uncertain. CDR1 is MGHDK and CDR2 is SYGVNS in the germline V gene. The CDR3 extends over 15 amino acids. V lost 3 bases and J lost 10, with 16 bases in between.

The chain carries TRBV4-2 and TRBJ2-5, with D maybe TRBD1 (7 bases). The DNA matches TRBJ2-7 better at its end, which makes the J call doubtful. The germline gives CDR1 LGHNA, CDR2 YNFKEQ. This CDR3 is 15 amino acids long. The CDR3 region is CASSQDRGDTYEQYF. CDR3 nucleotides: TGTGCCAGCAGCCAAGACAGGGGGGACACCTACGAGCAGTACTTC.

The chain recombines TRBV27 with TRBJ2-5, with 8 bases lining up with TRBD2. The V and J ends lost 8 bases and 4 bases, in that order; junction bases with no gene match: 12. The CDR3 contains 15 residues. The germline gives CDR1 MNHEY, CDR2 SMNVEV (reference sequence). The CDR3, as DNA: TGTGCCAGCGGCGAGAGACGGGGGGGCTCAGAGACCCAGTACTTC. As protein: CASGERRGGSETQYF.

The V gene is TRBV28, the J gene TRBJ1-2, with no clear D. V gave up 2 bases and J gave up 1 base, with 5 bases separating them. CDR1 MDHEN and CDR2 SYDVKM come from the germline V gene. This CDR3 comprises 13 residues. CDR3 sequence: CASSLKRNYGYTF. The CDR3 nucleotides read TGTGCCAGCAGTTTAAAGCGTAACTATGGCTACACCTTC.

CDR3 in amino acids: CASSLRGQDSYEQYF. The CDR3 nucleotides read TGTGCCAGCAGCTTGAGGGGACAGGACTCCTACGAGCAGTACTTC. This chain uses TRBV27 with TRBJ2-7; 8 bases map to TRBD1. Germline CDR1 is MNHEY and CDR2 is SMNVEV (reference sequence). V lost 6 bases, J lost 0 bases, and 7 bases stayed unmatched. This CDR3 region has 15 residues.

The V gene is TRBV5-5, the J gene TRBJ1-2, with 8 bases fitting TRBD1. Trimming removed 4 bases from V and 6 bases from J; junction bases left unmatched: 11. In germline, CDR1 is SGHKS, CDR2 YYEKEE (reference sequence). The CDR3 sequence is 15 residues long. The CDR3 region has the DNA TGTGCCAGCAGCCATCTCACCCAGGGGGCGGATGGCTACACCTTC. It translates to CASSHLTQGADGYTF.

The V and J genes are TRBV5-6 and TRBJ2-7; D may be TRBD2 (5 bases). In germline, CDR1 is SGHDT, CDR2 YYEEEE. The CDR3 consists of 12 residues. V lost 4 bases, J lost 3 bases, and 8 bases lay in between. CDR3 loop: CASSPGNYEQYF. In DNA, the CDR3 is TGTGCCAGCAGCCCGGGGAACTACGAGCAGTACTTC. Looking up the rest from reference TRBV5-6 and TRBJ2-7 gives the full variable domain: DAGVTQSPTHLIKTRGQQVTLRCSPKSGHDTVSWYQQALGQGPQFIFQYYEEEERQRGNFPDRFSGHQFPNYSSELNVNALLLGDSALYLCASSPGNYEQYFGPGTRLTVT.

This chain uses TRBV5-6 with TRBJ1-1; D is unresolved. V lost 6 bases and J 6 bases, leaving 15 bases between the germline ends. Germline V gene sequence: CDR1 SGHDT, CDR2 YYEEEE. This CDR3 comprises 13 residues. The DNA for the CDR3 is TGTGCCAGCACCTATATTGGGTTTCCTGAAGCTTTCTTT. It specifies CASTYIGFPEAFF. Based on the CDR3 plus reference TRBV5-6 and TRBJ1-1, the full variable domain is DAGVTQSPTHLIKTRGQQVTLRCSPKSGHDTVSWYQQALGQGPQFIFQYYEEEERQRGNFPDRFSGHQFPNYSSELNVNALLLGDSALYLCASTYIGFPEAFFGQGTRLTVV.

The V gene is TRBV30, the J gene TRBJ1-5; D unclear. Looked up from germline, CDR1 is GTSNPN and CDR2 is SVGIG (reference sequence). The length of the CDR3 is 12 residues. Trimming shortened V by 3 bases and J by 4 bases, and 7 bases separated the two germline ends. The CDR3, as DNA: TGTGCCTGGAGCTTCACTAATCAGCCCCAGCATTTT. It codes for CAWSFTNQPQHF.

The J gene is TRBJ2-1, the V gene TRBV10-3, with D perhaps TRBD2 (7 bases). V was trimmed by 0 bases and J by 9 bases, leaving 24 bases between them. From germline, CDR1 is ENHRY and CDR2 SYGVKD. The CDR3 is 18 amino acids. CDR3 nucleotide sequence: TGTGCCATCAGTGAGTCCCCACGGGGCGGGGGCCCCGTAAGTGAGCAGTTCTTC. Its translation is CAISESPRGGGPVSEQFF.

This clone appeared a single time. The chain has TRBV5-4 and TRBJ1-1, with D unclear. Germline assignment: CDR1 SGHNT and CDR2 YYREEE (reference sequence). V lost 0 bases to trimming and J lost 0 bases, with 9 bases between them. The CDR3 runs 15 residues. CDR3 DNA: TGTGCCAGCAGCTTGGGGCAGTTCATGAACACTGAAGCTTTCTTT. It yields the protein CASSLGQFMNTEAFF.

The CDR3 protein is CAWSFGGGGADTQYF. The CDR3 DNA reads TGTGCCTGGAGTTTCGGCGGGGGGGGTGCAGATACGCAGTATTTT. V gene TRBV30 combines with J gene TRBJ2-3, with TRBD2 identical over 9 bases. CDR1 and CDR2 from the germline V gene are GTSNPN and SVGIG (reference sequence). V lost 2 bases, J lost 4 bases, and 7 bases stayed unmatched. The CDR3 totals 15 residues.

This chain connects TRBV19 to TRBJ2-2; D might be TRBD1 or TRBD2, each matching 5 bases. This CDR3 is built from 11 residues. CDR1 and CDR2 (germline): LNHDA, SQIVND (reference sequence). Trimming removed 6 bases from V and 6 bases from J, with 5 bases in between. The CDR3 sequence: CASRGAGELFF. Here the CDR3 DNA reads TGTGCCAGTAGGGGGGCCGGGGAGCTGTTTTTT.

The genes are TRBV6-1 and TRBJ1-3; D possibly corresponds to TRBD1 (5 bases). The germline V gene has CDR1 MNHNS and CDR2 SASEGT. This CDR3 region has 14 residues. V gave up 8 bases and J gave up 0 bases, with 11 bases separating them. Written as DNA, the CDR3 is TGTGCCAGCCAGGGCGGATTCTCTGGAAACACCATATATTTT. Translated: CASQGGFSGNTIYF.

The J gene is TRBJ2-6, the V gene TRBV6-1; D perhaps matches TRBD1 (5 bases). Looked up from germline, CDR1 is MNHNS and CDR2 is SASEGT. The CDR3 is made up of 14 amino acids. Trimming removed 5 bases from V and 1 base from J, with 6 bases in between. In DNA, the CDR3 is TGTGCCAGCAGTACAGGATCTGGGGCCAACGTCCTGACTTTC. Residues: CASSTGSGANVLTF.

This chain joins TRBV5-1 and TRBJ2-2; no firm D call. CDR1 SGHRS and CDR2 YFSETQ come from the germline V gene. The V and J ends lost 0 bases and 1 base respectively, with 7 bases between them. The CDR3 runs 15 residues. The DNA for the CDR3 is TGCGCCAGCAGCTTGGTTAATGAGAACACCGGGGAGCTGTTTTTT. This gives the protein CASSLVNENTGELFF.

The chain has TRBV6-1 and TRBJ1-4; D not resolved. Germline assignment: CDR1 MNHNS and CDR2 SASEGT. With 3 bases removed from V and 5 bases from J, the gap between germline ends came to 10 bases. The CDR3 has 14 residues. CDR3 DNA: TGTGCCAGCAGTGAGACTTGGAGGAATGAAAAACTGTTTTTT. This sequence encodes CASSETWRNEKLFF.

The genes are TRBV5-1 and TRBJ2-3; either TRBD1 or TRBD2 may fit D (5 bases each). Germline CDR1 SGHRS, CDR2 YFSETQ. The V end was cut by 9 bases, the J end by 0 bases, with 11 bases between. The CDR3 runs 13 residues. CDR3 protein: CATGTVSTDTQYF. The CDR3 nucleotides read TGCGCCACGGGGACGGTTAGCACAGATACGCAGTATTTT.

The J gene is TRBJ2-3, the V gene TRBV27, with D possibly being TRBD2 (7 bases). The CDR3 covers 16 residues. V was shortened by 5 bases and J by 1 base, with 16 bases between the two germline ends. Germline CDR1 and CDR2: MNHEY and SMNVEV (reference sequence). The CDR3 coding sequence is TGTGCCAGCAGTCCCCGGGACGGGGGGCGCACAGATACGCAGTATTTT. As protein: CASSPRDGGRTDTQYF.

This sequence joins TRBV7-2 and TRBJ2-5; D tentatively reads TRBD1 or TRBD2 (5 bases each). Germline loops: CDR1 SGHTA, CDR2 FQGNSA. V was trimmed by 3 bases and J by 2 bases, leaving 13 bases between them. The CDR3 contains 15 residues. The CDR3 region has the DNA TGTGCCAGCAGCTTGGGATCAGGGAGACAAGAGACCCAGTACTTC. Its protein is CASSLGSGRQETQYF.

The chain joins TRBV19 to TRBJ2-4; tentatively, D is TRBD1 or TRBD2 (5 bases each). Per germline, CDR1 LNHDA and CDR2 SQIVND (reference sequence). Trimming pared 4 bases from V and 9 bases from J, leaving 16 bases between. This CDR3 is 14 amino acids long. CDR3 protein: CASSSLGALSIQYF. CDR3 DNA sequence: TGTGCCAGTAGTAGCCTCGGGGCGTTGAGCATTCAGTACTTC.

The chain has TRBV11-3 and TRBJ2-7; the D is unclear. The CDR3 covers 13 residues. The germline V gene has CDR1 SGHNT and CDR2 YENEEA. V shed 5 bases and J shed 5 bases, with 13 bases lying between them. CDR3 protein: CASSLTAHHEQYF. For the CDR3, the DNA is TGTGCCAGCAGCCTAACAGCCCACCACGAGCAGTACTTC.

This clone has just one count. The chain combines TRBV21-1 with TRBJ2-7; TRBD2, the table's D call, lacks a check against the DNA. TRBV21-1 is described as a pseudogene. This CDR3 is built from 15 residues. CDR3 sequence reads: CASSKSKRAEYEQYF. The CDR3 DNA reads TGTGCCAGCAGCAAGAGTAAGAGGGCTGAATACGAGCAGTACTTC.

This chain uses TRBV7-2 with TRBJ1-5; tentatively, D is TRBD1 (6 bases). The V gene's germline CDR1 is SGHTA and CDR2 FQGNSA. This CDR3 spans 14 amino acids. The V gene lost 6 bases and the J gene lost 2 bases, with 11 bases spanning the gap. The CDR3 here is CASRKGGGNQPQHF. CDR3 DNA: TGTGCCAGCAGGAAAGGGGGAGGCAATCAGCCCCAGCATTTT.

V and J are TRBV5-3 and TRBJ1-4, with a tentative D call TRBD1 (6 bases). TRBV5-3 is flagged as an ORF with uncertain function. The CDR3 length is 16 residues. Trimming removed 4 bases from V and 8 bases from J, with 21 bases in between. The CDR3 sequence is CARSPQAYGGGEKLFF. The CDR3 nucleotides are TGTGCCAGAAGCCCACAAGCGTACGGCGGGGGCGAAAAACTGTTTTTT.

As DNA, the CDR3 is TGTGCCACCAGCAGCTCAGGAAATGAGCAGTTCTTC. Amino acids: CATSSSGNEQFF. This sequence joins TRBV15 and TRBJ2-1; D not resolved. In germline, CDR1 is LNHNV, CDR2 YYDKDF (reference sequence). This CDR3 is 12 amino acids long. V shed 3 bases and J shed 7 bases, with 7 bases lying between them.

The chain links TRBV7-2 to TRBJ2-7; TRBD1 aligns across 8 bases. Per the germline V gene, CDR1 is SGHTA and CDR2 is FQGNSA. Trimming at V came to 3 bases and at J to 1 base, leaving 5 bases not matched to a gene. CDR3 length: 15 amino acids. The chain's CDR3 is CASSLEGTGSYEQYF. The CDR3 nucleotides are TGTGCCAGCAGCTTGGAGGGGACAGGTTCCTACGAGCAGTACTTC.